The clone carrying this T cell receptor beta chain was observed a handful of times. Its antigen is undetermined. These data originate in a study of response to subunit inactivated influenza vaccine. Study outcomes and limitations: With each seasonal influenza vaccination, the authors suggested, few new T cells are recruited.

This CDR3 is built from 15 residues. Trimming took 0 bases from V and 0 from J, leaving 7 bases between them. Germline V CDR1 and CDR2: MNHEY, SVGAGI. TCRdb reanalysed the RT-PCR reads using MiXCR and keeps one entry per CDR3 protein. There are hundreds of thousands of distinct CDR3 sequences in the sample; around 8% occur only once, and 10% to 15% lies in the top ten. The clonotype originates from a man aged 45-69 years who received an inactivated influenza vaccine. The genes are TRBV6-5 and TRBJ2-3, with a possible D match to TRBD2 (6 bases). The source material was PBMCs from blood, sampled less than 30 months after vaccination. CDR3 bases: TGTGCCAGCAGTTACTCGGGACTGAGCACAGATACGCAGTATTTT. The encoded protein is CASSYSGLSTDTQYF.